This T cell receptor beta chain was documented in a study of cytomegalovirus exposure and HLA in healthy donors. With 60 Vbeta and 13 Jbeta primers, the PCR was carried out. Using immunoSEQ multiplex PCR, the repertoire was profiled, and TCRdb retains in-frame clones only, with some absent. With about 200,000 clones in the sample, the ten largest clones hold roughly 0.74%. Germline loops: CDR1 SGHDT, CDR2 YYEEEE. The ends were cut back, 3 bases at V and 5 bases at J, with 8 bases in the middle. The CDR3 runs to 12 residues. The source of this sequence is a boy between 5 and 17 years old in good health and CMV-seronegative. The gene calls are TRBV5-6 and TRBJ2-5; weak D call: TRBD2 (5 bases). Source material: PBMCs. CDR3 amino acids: CASSWTGETQYF. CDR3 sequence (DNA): TGTGCCAGCAGCTGGACTGGCGAGACCCAGTACTTC.